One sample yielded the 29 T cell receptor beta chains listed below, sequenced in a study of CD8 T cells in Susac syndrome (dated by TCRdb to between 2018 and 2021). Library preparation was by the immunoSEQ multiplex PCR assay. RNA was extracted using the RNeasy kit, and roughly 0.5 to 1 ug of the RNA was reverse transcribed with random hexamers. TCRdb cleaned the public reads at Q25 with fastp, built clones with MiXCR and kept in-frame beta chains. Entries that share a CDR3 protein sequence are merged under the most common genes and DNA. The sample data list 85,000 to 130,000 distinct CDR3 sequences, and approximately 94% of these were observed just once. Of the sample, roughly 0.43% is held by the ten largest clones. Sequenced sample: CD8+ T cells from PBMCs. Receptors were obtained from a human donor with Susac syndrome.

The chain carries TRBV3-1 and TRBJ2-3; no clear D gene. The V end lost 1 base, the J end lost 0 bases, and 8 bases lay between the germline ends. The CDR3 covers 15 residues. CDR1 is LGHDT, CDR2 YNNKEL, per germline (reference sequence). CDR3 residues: CASSQGADSTDTQYF. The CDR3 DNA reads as TGTGCCAGCAGCCAAGGGGCGGATAGCACAGATACGCAGTATTTT.

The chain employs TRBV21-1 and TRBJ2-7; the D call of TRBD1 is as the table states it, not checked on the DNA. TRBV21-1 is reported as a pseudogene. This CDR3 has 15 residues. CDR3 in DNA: TGTGCCAGCAGCCTCCGGGACAGGGTTGCTCAGGAGACGGACTTC. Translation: CASSLRDRVAQETDF.

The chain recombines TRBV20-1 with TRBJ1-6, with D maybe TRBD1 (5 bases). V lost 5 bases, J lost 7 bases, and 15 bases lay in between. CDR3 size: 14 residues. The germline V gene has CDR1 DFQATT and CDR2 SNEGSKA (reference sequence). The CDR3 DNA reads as TGCAGTGCTCGCCGCAGGGTGGGAAATTCACCCCTCCACTTT. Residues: CSARRRVGNSPLHF.

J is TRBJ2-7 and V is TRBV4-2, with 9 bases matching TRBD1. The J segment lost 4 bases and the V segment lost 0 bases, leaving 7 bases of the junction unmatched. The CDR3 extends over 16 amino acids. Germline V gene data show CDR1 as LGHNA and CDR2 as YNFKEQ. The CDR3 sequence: CASSQDEGTGFYEQYF. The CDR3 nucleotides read TGTGCCAGCAGCCAAGATGAGGGGACAGGGTTTTACGAGCAGTACTTC.

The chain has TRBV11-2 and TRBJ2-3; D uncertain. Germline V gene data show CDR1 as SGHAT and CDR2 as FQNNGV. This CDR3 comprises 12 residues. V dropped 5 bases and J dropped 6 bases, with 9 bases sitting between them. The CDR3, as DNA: TGTGCCAGCAGCCCTGTATCGGATACGCAGTATTTT. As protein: CASSPVSDTQYF.

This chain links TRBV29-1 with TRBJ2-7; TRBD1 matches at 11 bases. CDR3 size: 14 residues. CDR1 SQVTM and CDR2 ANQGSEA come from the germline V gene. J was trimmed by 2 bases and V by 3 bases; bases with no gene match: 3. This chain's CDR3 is CSVDSGQGAYEQYF. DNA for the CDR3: TGCAGCGTTGACTCGGGACAGGGGGCCTACGAGCAGTACTTC.

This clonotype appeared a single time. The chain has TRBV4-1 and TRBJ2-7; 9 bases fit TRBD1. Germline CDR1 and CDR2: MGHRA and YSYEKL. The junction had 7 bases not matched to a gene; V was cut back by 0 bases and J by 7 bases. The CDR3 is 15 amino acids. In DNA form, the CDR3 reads TGCGCCAGCAGCCAAGAGCTGGGACAGGGTTGGGAGCAGTACTTC. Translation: CASSQELGQGWEQYF.

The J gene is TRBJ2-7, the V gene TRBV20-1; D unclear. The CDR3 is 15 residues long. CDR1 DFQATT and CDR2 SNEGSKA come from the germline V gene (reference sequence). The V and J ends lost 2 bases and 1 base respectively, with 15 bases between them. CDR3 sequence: CSARLDSISSYEQYF. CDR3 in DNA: TGCAGTGCTAGACTTGACTCGATCTCTTCCTACGAGCAGTACTTC.

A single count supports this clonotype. CDR3 DNA sequence: TGTGCCAGCTCACCACAGACAGGCACAGATACGCAGTATTTT. This gives the protein CASSPQTGTDTQYF. The V gene is TRBV18, the J gene TRBJ2-3, with D tentatively TRBD1 (5 bases). Trimming cost V 1 base and J 1 base, with 6 bases left between them. Germline CDR1 KGHSH, CDR2 LQKENI. The CDR3 runs to 14 residues.

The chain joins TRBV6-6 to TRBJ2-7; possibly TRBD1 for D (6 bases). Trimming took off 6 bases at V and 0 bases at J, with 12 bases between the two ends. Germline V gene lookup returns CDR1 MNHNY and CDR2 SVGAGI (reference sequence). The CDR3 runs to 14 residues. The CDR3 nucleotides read TGTGCCAGCAGAGAGGACAGCCTCTCCTACGAGCAGTACTTC. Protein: CASREDSLSYEQYF.

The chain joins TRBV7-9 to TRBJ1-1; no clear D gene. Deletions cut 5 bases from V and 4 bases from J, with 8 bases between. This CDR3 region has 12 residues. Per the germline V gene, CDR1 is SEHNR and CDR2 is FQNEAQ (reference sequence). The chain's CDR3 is CASSVHSTEAFF. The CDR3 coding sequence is TGTGCCAGCAGCGTTCATAGCACTGAAGCTTTCTTT.

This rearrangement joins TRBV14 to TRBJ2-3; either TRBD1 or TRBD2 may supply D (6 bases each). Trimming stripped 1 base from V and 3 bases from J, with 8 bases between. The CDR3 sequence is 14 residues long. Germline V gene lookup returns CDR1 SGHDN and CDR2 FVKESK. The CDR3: CASSQGGATDTQYF. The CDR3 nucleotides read TGTGCCAGCAGCCAAGGGGGGGCTACAGATACGCAGTATTTT.

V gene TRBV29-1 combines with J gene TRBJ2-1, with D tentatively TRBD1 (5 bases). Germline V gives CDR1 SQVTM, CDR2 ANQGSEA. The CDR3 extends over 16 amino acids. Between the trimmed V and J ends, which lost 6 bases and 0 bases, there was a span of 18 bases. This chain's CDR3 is CSVIGHKKSSYNEQFF. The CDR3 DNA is TGCAGCGTGATAGGACACAAGAAAAGCTCCTACAATGAGCAGTTCTTC.

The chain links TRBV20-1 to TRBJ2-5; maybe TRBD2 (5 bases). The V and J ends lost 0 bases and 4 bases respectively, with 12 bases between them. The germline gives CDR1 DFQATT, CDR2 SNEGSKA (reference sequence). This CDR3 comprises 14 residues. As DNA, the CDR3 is TGCAGTGCTAGAGAGGAGGAATCGGGAGAGACCCAGTACTTC. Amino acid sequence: CSAREEESGETQYF.

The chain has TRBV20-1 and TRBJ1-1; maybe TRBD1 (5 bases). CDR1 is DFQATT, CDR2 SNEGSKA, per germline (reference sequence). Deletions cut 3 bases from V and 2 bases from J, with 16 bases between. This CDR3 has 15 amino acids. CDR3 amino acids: CSARSGSPTNTEAFF. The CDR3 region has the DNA TGCAGTGCTAGGTCAGGGTCTCCCACAAACACTGAAGCTTTCTTT.

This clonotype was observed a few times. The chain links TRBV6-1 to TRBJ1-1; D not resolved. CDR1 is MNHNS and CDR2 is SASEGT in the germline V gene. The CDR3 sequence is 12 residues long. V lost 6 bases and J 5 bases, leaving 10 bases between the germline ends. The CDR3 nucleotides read TGTGCCAGCAGCGTCGGGGAAACTGAAGCTTTCTTT. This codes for CASSVGETEAFF.

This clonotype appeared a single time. The CDR3 DNA sequence: TGTGCCAGCAGTGAATACTCCTACAATGAGCAGTTCTTC. This codes for CASSEYSYNEQFF. V usage is TRBV2 and J usage is TRBJ2-1; D is unresolved. The CDR3 has 13 residues. Germline CDR1 and CDR2: SNHLY and FYNNEI. V was clipped by 2 bases and J by 0 bases, with 2 bases between them.

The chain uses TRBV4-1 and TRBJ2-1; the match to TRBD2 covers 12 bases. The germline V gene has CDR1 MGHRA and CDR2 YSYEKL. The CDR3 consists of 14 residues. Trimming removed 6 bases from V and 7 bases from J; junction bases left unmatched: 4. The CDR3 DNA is TGCGCCAGCAGTCCTCTAGCGGGGGGGAATGAGCAGTTCTTC. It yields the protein CASSPLAGGNEQFF.

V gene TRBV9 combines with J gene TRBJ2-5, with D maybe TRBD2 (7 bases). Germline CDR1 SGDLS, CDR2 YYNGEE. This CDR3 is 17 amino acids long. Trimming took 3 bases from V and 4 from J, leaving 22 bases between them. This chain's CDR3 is CASSASEPNRGGETQYF. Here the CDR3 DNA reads TGTGCCAGCAGCGCGAGCGAACCAAATAGGGGGGGAGAGACCCAGTACTTC.

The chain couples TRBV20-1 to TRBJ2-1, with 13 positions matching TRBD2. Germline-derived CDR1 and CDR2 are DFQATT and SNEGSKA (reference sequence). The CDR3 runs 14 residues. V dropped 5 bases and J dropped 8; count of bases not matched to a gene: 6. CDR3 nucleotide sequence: TGCAGTGCTGACGGGACTAGCGGGGTGGATGAGCAGTTCTTC. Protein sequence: CSADGTSGVDEQFF.

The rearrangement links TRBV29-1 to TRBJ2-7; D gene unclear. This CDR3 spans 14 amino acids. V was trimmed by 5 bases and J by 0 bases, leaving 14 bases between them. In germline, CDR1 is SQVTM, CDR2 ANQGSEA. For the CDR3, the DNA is TGCAGCGTTATCAGCCACCTTACCTCCTACGAGCAGTACTTC. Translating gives CSVISHLTSYEQYF.

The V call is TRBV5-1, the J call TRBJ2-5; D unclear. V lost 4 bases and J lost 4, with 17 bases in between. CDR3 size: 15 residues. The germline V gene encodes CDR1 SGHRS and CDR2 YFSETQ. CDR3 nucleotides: TGCGCCAGCAGCCAACACGCTATGCTCCCAGAGACCCAGTACTTC. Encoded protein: CASSQHAMLPETQYF.

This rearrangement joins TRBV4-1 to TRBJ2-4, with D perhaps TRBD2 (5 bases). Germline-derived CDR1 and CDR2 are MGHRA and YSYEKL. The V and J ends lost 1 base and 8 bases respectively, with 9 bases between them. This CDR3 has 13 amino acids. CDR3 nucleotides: TGCGCCAGCAGCCAAGGTCTGCGGGACATTCAGTACTTC. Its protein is CASSQGLRDIQYF.

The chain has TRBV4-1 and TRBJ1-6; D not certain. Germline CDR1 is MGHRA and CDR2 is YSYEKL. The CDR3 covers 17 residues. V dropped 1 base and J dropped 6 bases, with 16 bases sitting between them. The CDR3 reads CASSQAYSPAGNSPLHF. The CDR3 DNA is TGCGCCAGCAGCCAAGCCTATTCCCCCGCCGGTAATTCACCCCTCCACTTT.

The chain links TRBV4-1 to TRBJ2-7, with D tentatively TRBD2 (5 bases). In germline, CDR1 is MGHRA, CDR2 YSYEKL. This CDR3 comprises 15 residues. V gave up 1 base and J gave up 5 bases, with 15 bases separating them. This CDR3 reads CASSQVRGIADEQYF. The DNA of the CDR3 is TGCGCCAGCAGCCAAGTTCGGGGAATCGCGGACGAGCAGTACTTC.

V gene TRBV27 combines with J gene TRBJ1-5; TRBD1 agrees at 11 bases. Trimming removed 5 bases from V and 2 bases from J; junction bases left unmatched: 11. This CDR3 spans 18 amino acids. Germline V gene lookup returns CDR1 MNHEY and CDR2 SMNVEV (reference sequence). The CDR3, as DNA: TGTGCCAGCAGTCCTTCCCGGACAGGGGGCGCCGGCAATCAGCCCCAGCATTTT. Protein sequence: CASSPSRTGGAGNQPQHF.

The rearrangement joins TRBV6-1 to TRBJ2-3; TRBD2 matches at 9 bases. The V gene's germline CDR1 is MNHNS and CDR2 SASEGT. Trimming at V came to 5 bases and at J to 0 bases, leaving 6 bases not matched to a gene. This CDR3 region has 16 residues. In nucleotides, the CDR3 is TGTGCCAGCAGTACCAGCGGGGGGCCTAGCACAGATACGCAGTATTTT. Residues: CASSTSGGPSTDTQYF.

As DNA, the CDR3 is TGTGCCAGCAGTGACCCCCCCGCTGAAGCTTTCTTT. It translates to CASSDPPAEAFF. The genes are TRBV2 and TRBJ1-1; D call uncertain. The CDR3 spans 12 residues. Trimming stripped 3 bases from V and 6 bases from J, with 8 bases between. Germline CDR1 reads SNHLY; CDR2 reads FYNNEI.

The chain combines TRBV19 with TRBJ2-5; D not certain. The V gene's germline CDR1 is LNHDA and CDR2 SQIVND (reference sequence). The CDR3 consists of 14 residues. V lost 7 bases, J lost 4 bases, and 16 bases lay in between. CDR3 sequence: CASTSWAQPETQYF. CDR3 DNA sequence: TGTGCCAGTACCTCCTGGGCGCAGCCAGAGACCCAGTACTTC.